The 2 T cell receptor beta chains below were found in one sample sequenced in a study of blood T cell repertoires in COVID-19. This table comes from immunoSEQ multiplex PCR, and its TCRdb copy is limited to in-frame clones, with some not included. The data contain 35,000 to 55,000 clones, 86% of them singletons. The specimen sequenced was peripheral blood. These receptors came from a man aged 60-69 years with active COVID-19.

The sample holds one count of this clone. The rearrangement links TRBV5-1 to TRBJ2-5; 10 nucleotides line up with TRBD2. The CDR3 is 16 amino acids. The ends lost 4 bases at V and 5 bases at J; junction bases unmatched: 11. Per the germline V gene, CDR1 is SGHRS and CDR2 is YFSETQ. This chain's CDR3 is CASSRASGSSWETQYF. CDR3 DNA sequence: TGCGCCAGCAGCCGTGCTAGCGGGAGTAGTTGGGAGACCCAGTACTTC.

This clone was seen a few times. The V and J genes are TRBV27 and TRBJ2-7, with 9 bases matching TRBD2. V shed 2 bases, J shed 4 bases, and the junction held 12 bases outside the gene matches. Germline CDR1 reads MNHEY; CDR2 reads SMNVEV (reference sequence). This CDR3 spans 17 amino acids. CDR3 residues: CASSLRNLAGHRYEQYF. In DNA form, the CDR3 reads TGTGCCAGCAGTTTACGGAATCTAGCGGGACATCGTTACGAGCAGTACTTC.